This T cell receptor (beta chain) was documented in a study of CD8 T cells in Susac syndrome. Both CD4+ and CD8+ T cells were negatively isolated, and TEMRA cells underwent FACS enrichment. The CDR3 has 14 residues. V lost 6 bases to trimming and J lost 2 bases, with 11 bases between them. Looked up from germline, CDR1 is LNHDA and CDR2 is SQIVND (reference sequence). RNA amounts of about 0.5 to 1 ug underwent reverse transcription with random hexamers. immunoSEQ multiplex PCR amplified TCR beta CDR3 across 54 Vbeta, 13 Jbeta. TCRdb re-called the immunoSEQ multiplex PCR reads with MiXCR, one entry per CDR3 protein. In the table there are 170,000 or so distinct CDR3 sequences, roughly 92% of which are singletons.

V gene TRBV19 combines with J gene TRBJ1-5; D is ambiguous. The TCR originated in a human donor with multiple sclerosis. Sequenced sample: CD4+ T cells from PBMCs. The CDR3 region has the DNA TGTGCCAGTAGAGGACTTGGCGGCAATCAGCCCCAGCATTTT. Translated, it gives CASRGLGGNQPQHF.